This T cell receptor (beta chain) is drawn from a study of blood T cell repertoires in COVID-19. Study-wide context: Both acute and convalescent COVID-19 samples were obtained from the United States, Italy and Spain. PBMCs, B-cell-depleted T cells, or T cells were the source of the cDNA or gDNA that made up the material.

Details on this clone: Other DNA sequences from this sample encode an identical CDR3 as well.

As originally analysed: From reference gene primer amplification, estimates of nucleated cell counts were derived. The protocol was immunoSEQ multiplex PCR, while the TCRdb copy is restricted to in-frame clones and leaves out a portion. The V and J calls and the clone size are those of that table, but D and trimming were determined from the DNA. The profile shows 250,000 to 300,000 clones, around 86% of them singletons. CDR1 and CDR2 (germline): SGHDN, FVKESK. V shed 4 bases, J shed 5 bases, and the junction held 5 bases outside the gene matches. The CDR3 consists of 14 residues. The chain carries TRBV14 and TRBJ2-3, with 8 bases aligning to TRBD1. Input material: peripheral blood. The TCR was taken from a woman in her thirties or forties who had recovered from COVID-19. The CDR3 loop reads CASSPRDRGDTQYF. The CDR3 nucleotides read TGTGCCAGCAGCCCTCGAGACAGGGGAGATACGCAGTATTTT.